Each of the 3 T cell receptor beta chains below was sequenced from the same sample in a study of blood T cell dynamics during melanoma immunotherapy. Generated by immunoSEQ multiplex PCR, the TCRdb table keeps only in-frame clones and is missing some. Found here are 7,000 or so clones, about three quarters of them singletons; the top ten hold around 28%. Time point defined: pre-treatment baseline. The material was blood, obtained from a patient treated with checkpoint blockade. These receptors all come from a human donor with melanoma.

V gene TRBV6-1 combines with J gene TRBJ1-3, with D unclear. V was clipped by 2 bases and J by 7 bases, with 12 bases between them. The CDR3 runs to 14 residues. Germline V gene sequence: CDR1 MNHNS, CDR2 SASEGT. CDR3 in amino acids: CASSELERRNTIYF. CDR3 bases: TGTGCCAGCAGTGAACTCGAAAGAAGGAACACCATATATTTT.

This chain connects TRBV9 to TRBJ1-6; D not certain. This CDR3 has 12 amino acids. The germline V and J ends were trimmed by 4 bases and 14 bases, with 13 bases remaining between them. Germline V gene lookup returns CDR1 SGDLS and CDR2 YYNGEE. The DNA of the CDR3 is TGTGCCAGCAGCCCCAGCGCGGGAACCCTCCACTTT. This translates into CASSPSAGTLHF.

The CDR3 spells CASSLSQGLSGANVLTF. In DNA, the CDR3 is TGTGCCAGCAGCTTAAGCCAGGGGCTTTCTGGGGCCAACGTCCTGACTTTC. The V gene is TRBV5-4, the J gene TRBJ2-6; TRBD1 is a possible D gene (6 bases). V was pared by 2 bases and J by 1 base, with 13 bases between. CDR3 length: 17 amino acids. In germline, CDR1 is SGHNT, CDR2 YYREEE (reference sequence).